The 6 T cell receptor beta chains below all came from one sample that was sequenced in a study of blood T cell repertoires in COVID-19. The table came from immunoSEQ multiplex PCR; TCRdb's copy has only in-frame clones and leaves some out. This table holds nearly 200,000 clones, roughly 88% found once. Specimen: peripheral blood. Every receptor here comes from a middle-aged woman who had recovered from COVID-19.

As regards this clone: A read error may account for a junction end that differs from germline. The CDR3 DNA reads as TGTGCCAGTAGAATAGCGGGAGGGGGAACCGGGGAGCTGTTTTTT. As protein: CASRIAGGGTGELFF. The J gene is TRBJ2-2, the V gene TRBV19, with TRBD2 matching 11 bases. The CDR3 consists of 15 residues. The V gene's germline CDR1 is LNHDA and CDR2 SQIVND (reference sequence).

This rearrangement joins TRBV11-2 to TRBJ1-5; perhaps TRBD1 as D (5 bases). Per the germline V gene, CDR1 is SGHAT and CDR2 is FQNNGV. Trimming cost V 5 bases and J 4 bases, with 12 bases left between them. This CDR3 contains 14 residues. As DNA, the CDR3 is TGTGCCAGCAGCCCCCAGGGTGTTAATCAGCCCCAGCATTTT. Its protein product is CASSPQGVNQPQHF.

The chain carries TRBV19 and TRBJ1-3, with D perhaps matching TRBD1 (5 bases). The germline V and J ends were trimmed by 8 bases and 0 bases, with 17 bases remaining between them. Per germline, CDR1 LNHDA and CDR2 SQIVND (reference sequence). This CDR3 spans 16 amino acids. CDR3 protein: CASSTRLTVSGNTIYF. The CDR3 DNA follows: TGTGCCAGTTCGACACGATTGACAGTCTCTGGAAACACCATATATTTT. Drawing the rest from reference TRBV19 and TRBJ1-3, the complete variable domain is DGGITQSPKYLFRKEGQNVTLSCEQNLNHDAMYWYRQDPGQGLRLIYYSQIVNDFQKGDIAEGYSVSREKKESFPLTVTSAQKNPTAFYLCASSTRLTVSGNTIYFGEGSWLTVV.

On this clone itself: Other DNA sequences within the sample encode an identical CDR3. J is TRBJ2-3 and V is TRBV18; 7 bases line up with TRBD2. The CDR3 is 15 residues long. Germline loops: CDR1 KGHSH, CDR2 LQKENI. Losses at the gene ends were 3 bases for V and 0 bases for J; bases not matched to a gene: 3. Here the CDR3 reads CASSPLAASTDTQYF. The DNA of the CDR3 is TGTGCCAGCTCACCCCTAGCGGCTAGCACAGATACGCAGTATTTT. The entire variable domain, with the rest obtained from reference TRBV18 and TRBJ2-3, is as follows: NAGVMQNPRHLVRRRGQEARLRCSPMKGHSHVYWYRQLPEEGLKFMVYLQKENIIDESGMPKERFSAEFPKEGPSILRIQQVVRGDSAAYFCASSPLAASTDTQYFGPGTRLTVL.

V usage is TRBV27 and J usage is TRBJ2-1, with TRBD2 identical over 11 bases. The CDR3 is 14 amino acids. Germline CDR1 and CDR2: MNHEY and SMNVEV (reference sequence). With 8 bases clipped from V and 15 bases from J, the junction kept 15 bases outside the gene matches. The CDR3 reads CASRGLAASDRPFF. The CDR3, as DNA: TGTGCCAGCCGGGGACTAGCGGCCTCCGACAGGCCGTTCTTC.

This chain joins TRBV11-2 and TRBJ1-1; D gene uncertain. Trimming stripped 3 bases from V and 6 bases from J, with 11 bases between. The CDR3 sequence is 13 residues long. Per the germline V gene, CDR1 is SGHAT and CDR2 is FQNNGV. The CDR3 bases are TGTGCCAGCAGCTTCGGTGAACGGGCTGAAGCTTTCTTT. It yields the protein CASSFGERAEAFF.